The 19 T cell receptor beta chains reported below all come from one sample, sequenced in a study of blood T cell repertoires in COVID-19. Method: immunoSEQ multiplex PCR; TCRdb's copy keeps in-frame clones and lacks some. The sample has approximately 140,000 clones, approximately 84% seen once. Sequences were obtained from peripheral blood. The receptor source for this set is a man between 65 and 85 years old with acute or convalescent COVID-19.

V is TRBV5-1 and J is TRBJ1-5; D remains ambiguous. V lost 0 bases to trimming and J lost 5 bases, with 6 bases between them. Per germline, CDR1 SGHRS and CDR2 YFSETQ. CDR3 length equals 13 residues. The CDR3 sequence: CASSLADDQPQHF. DNA of the CDR3: TGCGCCAGCAGCTTGGCAGATGATCAGCCCCAGCATTTT.

The chain combines TRBV6-5 with TRBJ2-7; 11 nucleotides align to TRBD2. The germline V gene has CDR1 MNHEY and CDR2 SVGAGI. This CDR3 contains 14 residues. Trimming took 4 bases from V and 4 from J; bases not matched to a gene: 3. CDR3 amino acids: CASSLAGGKYEQYF. The CDR3 DNA follows: TGTGCCAGCAGTTTAGCGGGAGGGAAGTACGAGCAGTACTTC.

This clone was picked up one time. The chain joins TRBV5-4 to TRBJ2-3; TRBD2 matches at 10 bases. J was trimmed by 5 bases and V by 0 bases; bases with no gene match: 9. CDR1 is SGHNT, CDR2 YYREEE, per germline (reference sequence). This CDR3 is built from 17 residues. The CDR3 DNA sequence: TGTGCCAGCAGCTTGGGTAGCGGGAGGAACGGGGTAGATACGCAGTATTTT. This translates into CASSLGSGRNGVDTQYF.

To note about this clone: Other nucleotide sequences in the sample specify the same CDR3. The chain combines TRBV28 with TRBJ2-1; 10 nucleotides match TRBD2. This CDR3 is built from 14 residues. With V trimmed by 8 bases and J by 4 bases, 5 bases remained unmatched. CDR1 and CDR2 (germline): MDHEN, SYDVKM. The CDR3 sequence is CASRGLAAYNEQFF. CDR3 DNA sequence: TGTGCCAGCCGTGGACTAGCGGCTTACAATGAGCAGTTCTTC.

The DNA of the CDR3 is TGCAGTGGGCAGGGCGATGAAAAACTGTTTTTT. Protein product: CSGQGDEKLFF. The V call is TRBV20-1, the J call TRBJ1-4; a weak D match, TRBD1 (5 bases). The V end lost 7 bases, the J end lost 6 bases, and 9 bases lay between the germline ends. Looked up from germline, CDR1 is DFQATT and CDR2 is SNEGSKA (reference sequence). The CDR3 is 11 amino acids.

In its sample, this clone was seen once. CDR3 coding DNA: TGTGCCAGCAGTTTGAAACGGGACAGGGTTTGGGCTTTCTTT. This gives the protein CASSLKRDRVWAFF. The V call is TRBV27, the J call TRBJ1-1; 9 bases fit TRBD1. This CDR3 is 14 amino acids long. Looked up from germline, CDR1 is MNHEY and CDR2 is SMNVEV (reference sequence). J gave up 11 bases and V 3 bases, and 10 bases lay outside the gene matches.

The J gene is TRBJ2-7, the V gene TRBV10-3; 7 nucleotides align to TRBD1. With 0 bases clipped from V and 7 bases from J, the junction kept 12 bases outside the gene matches. Germline V gives CDR1 ENHRY, CDR2 SYGVKD. The CDR3 spans 16 residues. DNA of the CDR3: TGTGCCATCAGTGAGTCCTCAGGGGGACCCAGGGGGGAGCAGTACTTC. As protein: CAISESSGGPRGEQYF.

V usage is TRBV7-2 and J usage is TRBJ2-5; 9 nucleotides line up with TRBD2. The germline V gene encodes CDR1 SGHTA and CDR2 FQGNSA. This CDR3 is 16 amino acids long. The trim removed 5 bases at V and 4 bases at J, leaving 11 bases unmatched. CDR3 nucleotide sequence: TGTGCCAGCAGCCCAGGATTTAGCGGGAGTCCAGAGACCCAGTACTTC. Its translation is CASSPGFSGSPETQYF.

This clone was counted a few times. The rearrangement uses TRBV11-2 and TRBJ2-2; tentatively, D is TRBD1 (8 bases). Germline CDR1 SGHAT, CDR2 FQNNGV. V was cut by 9 bases and J by 5 bases, with 19 bases left in between. The CDR3 covers 15 residues. The CDR3 DNA reads as TGTGCCAGTCGGAAGACAGGGGAGGGGACCGGGGAGCTGTTTTTT. Protein sequence: CASRKTGEGTGELFF. The complete variable domain, with remaining parts taken from reference TRBV11-2 and TRBJ2-2, reads EAGVAQSPRYKIIEKRQSVAFWCNPISGHATLYWYQQILGQGPKLLIQFQNNGVVDDSQLPKDRFSAERLKGVDSTLKIQPAKLEDSAVYLCASRKTGEGTGELFFGEGSRLTVL.

The chain couples TRBV4-1 to TRBJ1-3; D gene unclear. Germline V gene lookup returns CDR1 MGHRA and CDR2 YSYEKL. Trimming took 6 bases from V and 4 from J, leaving 10 bases between them. This CDR3 has 13 amino acids. CDR3 residues: CASRPPLGNTIYF. DNA for the CDR3: TGCGCCAGCAGGCCCCCTCTAGGAAACACCATATATTTT.

V usage is TRBV30 and J usage is TRBJ1-1, with 7 bases matching TRBD1. This CDR3 is 14 amino acids long. Germline V gene data show CDR1 as GTSNPN and CDR2 as SVGIG (reference sequence). With 3 bases clipped from V and 6 bases from J, the junction kept 10 bases outside the gene matches. CDR3 coding DNA: TGTGCCTGGAGGGGGCAAGGGGGCGGCGCTGAAGCTTTCTTT. Encoded protein: CAWRGQGGGAEAFF. Looking up the rest from reference TRBV30 and TRBJ1-1 gives the full variable domain: SQTIHQWPATLVQPVGSPLSLECTVEGTSNPNLYWYRQAAGRGLQLLFYSVGIGQISSEVPQNLSASRPQDRQFILSSKKLLLSDSGFYLCAWRGQGGGAEAFFGQGTRLTVV.

The chain combines TRBV10-1 with TRBJ2-7; D gene uncertain. The V gene's germline CDR1 is WNHNN and CDR2 SYGVQD (reference sequence). With 0 bases removed from V and 2 bases from J, the gap between germline ends came to 11 bases. The CDR3 has 15 amino acids. CDR3 sequence reads: CASSESSLAPYEQYF. The CDR3 region has the DNA TGCGCCAGCAGTGAGTCGTCTTTAGCCCCCTACGAGCAGTACTTC.

The genes are TRBV5-4 and TRBJ1-3; D perhaps matches TRBD1 (6 bases). Trimming shortened V by 0 bases and J by 2 bases, and 9 bases separated the two germline ends. Germline V gene lookup returns CDR1 SGHNT and CDR2 YYREEE (reference sequence). CDR3 length: 15 residues. The CDR3 reads CASSLVSGAGNTIYF. The CDR3 DNA reads TGTGCCAGCAGCTTGGTTTCAGGGGCTGGAAACACCATATATTTT.

The chain links TRBV5-1 to TRBJ2-5, with 11 bases fitting TRBD1. J lost 1 base, V lost 5 bases, and 4 bases had no gene match. In germline, CDR1 is SGHRS, CDR2 YFSETQ. The CDR3 is made up of 15 amino acids. The CDR3 loop is CASRPGTGGQETQYF. In DNA, the CDR3 is TGCGCCAGCAGACCCGGGACAGGGGGCCAAGAGACCCAGTACTTC.

The chain links TRBV9 to TRBJ1-2, with TRBD1 matching over 9 bases. Germline trimming cut 5 bases from V and 10 bases from J; bases unmatched to any gene: 3. Germline V gives CDR1 SGDLS, CDR2 YYNGEE. The CDR3 consists of 11 residues. The CDR3 here is CASRQGADYTF. The CDR3 bases are TGTGCCAGCAGACAGGGGGCAGACTACACCTTC.

The chain recombines TRBV9 with TRBJ1-2, with D tentatively TRBD1 (6 bases). Per the germline V gene, CDR1 is SGDLS and CDR2 is YYNGEE. With 4 bases removed from V and 4 bases from J, the gap between germline ends came to 11 bases. The CDR3 covers 13 residues. DNA of the CDR3: TGTGCCAGCAGCCTCGGACAGTCCTATGGCTACACCTTC. This codes for CASSLGQSYGYTF.

The chain has TRBV28 and TRBJ1-1; D remains unclear. Trimming took 4 bases from V and 3 from J, leaving 12 bases between them. CDR1 is MDHEN, CDR2 SYDVKM, per germline. The CDR3 extends over 14 amino acids. The CDR3 DNA reads TGTGCCAGCAGTTCCCCGGTTCGGTACACTGAAGCTTTCTTT. Amino acids: CASSSPVRYTEAFF.

V gene TRBV18 combines with J gene TRBJ2-3, with TRBD1 matching 11 bases. Germline V gene data show CDR1 as KGHSH and CDR2 as LQKENI. V was clipped by 2 bases and J by 7 bases; unmatched bases: 8. The CDR3 sequence is 16 residues long. The CDR3 coding sequence is TGTGCCAGCTCACCATCGGACAGGGGGCCCCCTTATACGCAGTATTTT. It codes for CASSPSDRGPPYTQYF. The full variable domain, rest sourced from reference TRBV18 and TRBJ2-3, is NAGVMQNPRHLVRRRGQEARLRCSPMKGHSHVYWYRQLPEEGLKFMVYLQKENIIDESGMPKERFSAEFPKEGPSILRIQQVVRGDSAAYFCASSPSDRGPPYTQYFGPGTRLTVL.

The chain uses TRBV6-5 and TRBJ1-1; the match to TRBD1 covers 10 bases. This CDR3 is 15 amino acids long. V shed 7 bases, J shed 5 bases, and the junction held 10 bases outside the gene matches. Germline V gene lookup returns CDR1 MNHEY and CDR2 SVGAGI. The CDR3 reads CASKTGGARRTEAFF. The DNA for the CDR3 is TGTGCCAGCAAGACAGGGGGCGCGAGAAGGACTGAAGCTTTCTTT.